The T cell receptor (beta chain) under discussion was sequenced for a study of T cell clonotyping in hematopoietic cell transplantation. Details on this clone: Its antigen is not identified.

Points from the study as a whole: At the given depth, recipient repertoires were over 95% de novo clonotypes. Pathologically expanded recipient clonotypes increased progressively from day 30 to day 180 as diversity fell. Higher Inverse Simpson Index values in graft donor and pretransplant recipient predicted broader posttransplant TCR diversity.

Only in-frame clones appear in the TCRdb table, and some are missing; sequencing was by immunoSEQ multiplex PCR. The sample contains about 69,000 clones, 94% of which appear only once. Trimming took 4 bases from V and 0 from J, leaving 10 bases between them. Per germline, CDR1 SGHDT and CDR2 YYEEEE. This CDR3 region has 14 residues. This receptor was identified in a man aged 50 to 59 in good health. Some clones in this sample may be carry-over from other donors' samples. Sequences were obtained from peripheral blood mononuclear cells. This rearrangement joins TRBV5-6 to TRBJ1-1; D uncertain. The CDR3 DNA reads as TGTGCCAGCAGCCCCCAAGGTATGAACACTGAAGCTTTCTTT. It encodes CASSPQGMNTEAFF.